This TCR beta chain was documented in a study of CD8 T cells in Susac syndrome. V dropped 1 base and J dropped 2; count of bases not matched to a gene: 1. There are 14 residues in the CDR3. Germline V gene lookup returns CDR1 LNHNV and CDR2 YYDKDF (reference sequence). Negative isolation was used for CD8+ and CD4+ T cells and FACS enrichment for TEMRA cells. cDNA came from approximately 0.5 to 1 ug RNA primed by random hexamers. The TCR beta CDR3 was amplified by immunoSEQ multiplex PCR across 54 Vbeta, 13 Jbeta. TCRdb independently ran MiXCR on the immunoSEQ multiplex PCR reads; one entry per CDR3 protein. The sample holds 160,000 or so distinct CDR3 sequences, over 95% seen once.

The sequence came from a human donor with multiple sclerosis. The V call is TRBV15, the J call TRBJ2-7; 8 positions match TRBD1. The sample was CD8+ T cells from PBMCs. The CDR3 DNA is TGTGCCACCAGCAGAGGACAGGGGCCCTACGAGCAGTACTTC. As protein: CATSRGQGPYEQYF.